This TCR beta chain originates from a study of OX40 agonist ivuxolimab in advanced cancers. Whole-study findings and limits: Those patients achieving a partial response at 0.1-3.0 mg/kg showed among the lowest clonal expansion. CD4+ and CD8+ blood T cells expanded clonally by week 6 at 0.1 to 3.0 mg/kg.

The germline gives CDR1 LGHNA, CDR2 YSLEER. V gave up 0 bases and J gave up 6 bases; unmatched junction bases: 6. This CDR3 is 16 amino acids long. Notes on this clone: The antigen is unknown.

Clones were sequenced by immunoSEQ multiplex PCR, and TCRdb holds only the in-frame ones, with some missing. The sample lists tens of thousands of clones, about nine tenths occurring once. Cycle 7 day 1, cycle 4 day 1, and baseline were the timepoints at which blood was sampled. The sample here was CD4+ or CD8+ T cells sorted from blood, taken in a trial of the OX40 agonist ivuxolimab. The sequence was collected from an adult with an advanced solid tumor such as melanoma, head and neck, liver or kidney cancer. The chain combines TRBV4-3 with TRBJ1-1; 11 bases align to TRBD1. CDR3: CASSQDRTGGASEAFF. The CDR3 DNA sequence: TGCGCCAGCAGCCAAGATCGGACAGGGGGCGCTTCTGAAGCTTTCTTT.